The 12 T cell receptor beta chains in this list originate from one sample, sequenced in a study of cytomegalovirus exposure and HLA in healthy donors. The repertoire was sequenced with immunoSEQ multiplex PCR; TCRdb's copy has only in-frame clones and lacks some. The repertoire includes 110,000 to 150,000 clones, about 94% of them detected once, and approximately 2% sits in the top ten. Sequenced material: PBMCs. The source is a man aged 18 to 29 in good health and CMV-seropositive.

CDR3 DNA sequence: TGTGCCATCAGCAGGGGGATGGCCTACGAGCAGTACTTC. Its protein product is CAISRGMAYEQYF. This sequence joins TRBV10-3 and TRBJ2-7; TRBD1 agrees at 7 bases. The CDR3 is made up of 13 amino acids. Germline V CDR1 and CDR2: ENHRY, SYGVKD. Trimming cost V 6 bases and J 2 bases; bases outside gene matches: 4.

The V call is TRBV5-8, the J call TRBJ2-7, with TRBD1 as a possible D gene (5 bases). Germline CDR1 reads SGHTS; CDR2 reads YDEGEE. The CDR3 is 13 residues long. With 4 bases removed from V and 1 base from J, the gap between germline ends came to 9 bases. The CDR3 nucleotides are TGTGCCAGCAGCGAGACAGAGTCCTACGAGCAGTACTTC. It specifies CASSETESYEQYF. The full variable domain, with the rest looked up from reference TRBV5-8 and TRBJ2-7, is EAGVTQSPTHLIKTRGQQATLRCSPISGHTSVYWYQQALGLGLQFLLWYDEGEERNRGNFPPRFSGRQFPNYSSELNVNALELEDSALYLCASSETESYEQYFGPGTRLTVT.

The CDR3 here is CASSRRSYEQYF. The CDR3 DNA reads as TGTGCCAGCAGCCGGAGATCCTACGAGCAGTACTTC. The rearrangement uses TRBV7-9 and TRBJ2-7; no definite D call. The V gene's germline CDR1 is SEHNR and CDR2 FQNEAQ (reference sequence). V lost 5 bases, J lost 1 base, and 6 bases lay in between. This CDR3 has 12 residues.

This clone occurred once. The chain has TRBV5-1 and TRBJ2-1; 8 nucleotides match TRBD2. Looked up from germline, CDR1 is SGHRS and CDR2 is YFSETQ. After removal of 4 bases from V and 10 bases from J, the junction contained 16 bases not matched to a gene. CDR3 length: 16 amino acids. The CDR3 loop reads CASSPRTSSRVWEQFF. The CDR3 DNA is TGCGCCAGCAGCCCAAGGACTAGCTCCCGCGTTTGGGAGCAGTTCTTC.

CDR3 nucleotide sequence: TGTGCCAGCAGCTTATTTCCGGACGAGCAGTACTTC. This sequence encodes CASSLFPDEQYF. The chain links TRBV7-2 to TRBJ2-7, with D unresolved. This CDR3 spans 12 amino acids. Per the germline V gene, CDR1 is SGHTA and CDR2 is FQGNSA. The V and J ends lost 2 bases and 5 bases respectively, with 7 bases between them. Supplemented by reference TRBV7-2 and TRBJ2-7, the full variable domain reads GAGVSQSPSNKVTEKGKDVELRCDPISGHTALYWYRQSLGQGLEFLIYFQGNSAPDKSGLPSDRFSAERTGGSVSTLTIQRTQQEDSAVYLCASSLFPDEQYFGPGTRLTVT.

V gene TRBV5-1 combines with J gene TRBJ2-3; the D gene is possibly TRBD1 (5 bases). Trimming took off 0 bases at V and 1 base at J, with 18 bases between the two ends. Germline CDR1 and CDR2: SGHRS and YFSETQ. The CDR3 loop spans 18 amino acids. In DNA, the CDR3 is TGCGCCAGCAGCTTGGGGATCTGGGGCACCTCCGGCACAGATACGCAGTATTTT. Protein: CASSLGIWGTSGTDTQYF. Full variable domain (rest looked up from reference TRBV5-1 and TRBJ2-3): KAGVTQTPRYLIKTRGQQVTLSCSPISGHRSVSWYQQTPGQGLQFLFEYFSETQRNKGNFPGRFSGRQFSNSRSEMNVSTLELGDSALYLCASSLGIWGTSGTDTQYFGPGTRLTVL.

The chain carries TRBV30 and TRBJ2-6; perhaps TRBD1 as D (5 bases). V was shortened by 3 bases and J by 4 bases, with 10 bases between the two germline ends. This CDR3 is 14 amino acids long. Germline V gene sequence: CDR1 GTSNPN, CDR2 SVGIG (reference sequence). For the CDR3, the DNA is TGTGCCTGGAGGGATAGACAGGGGGCCAACGTCCTGACTTTC. It specifies CAWRDRQGANVLTF.

The V gene is TRBV10-3, the J gene TRBJ2-3; 15 bases agree with TRBD2. This CDR3 has 18 residues. J gave up 2 bases and V 6 bases, and 9 bases lay outside the gene matches. In germline, CDR1 is ENHRY, CDR2 SYGVKD. CDR3 sequence: CAISSGLAGGGATDTQYF. The CDR3 bases are TGTGCCATCAGCTCCGGACTAGCGGGAGGGGGAGCCACAGATACGCAGTATTTT.

The V gene is TRBV29-1, the J gene TRBJ2-3, with 9 nucleotides matching TRBD1. Germline CDR1 reads SQVTM; CDR2 reads ANQGSEA. The CDR3 is made up of 15 amino acids. V dropped 1 base and J dropped 0; count of bases not matched to a gene: 2. CDR3 protein: CSVEGDRVSTDTQYF. CDR3 nucleotides: TGCAGCGTTGAAGGGGACAGGGTCAGCACAGATACGCAGTATTTT.

This rearrangement joins TRBV4-1 to TRBJ1-2, with TRBD1 matching 10 bases. The V and J ends lost 6 bases and 3 bases, in that order; junction bases with no gene match: 4. Germline-derived CDR1 and CDR2 are MGHRA and YSYEKL. The CDR3 runs to 14 residues. For the CDR3, the DNA is TGCGCCAGCAGTCGACAGGGGGCGGACTATGGCTACACCTTC. Amino acids: CASSRQGADYGYTF.

V and J are TRBV5-5 and TRBJ2-7; TRBD1 matches at 7 bases. Trimming cost V 4 bases and J 2 bases; bases outside gene matches: 6. The germline CDR1 and CDR2 sequences are SGHKS and YYEKEE (reference sequence). The CDR3 has 14 residues. The CDR3 spells CASSPRQGPYEQYF. CDR3 coding DNA: TGTGCCAGCAGCCCGCGACAGGGTCCCTACGAGCAGTACTTC.

The chain employs TRBV18 and TRBJ1-1; tentative D call: TRBD1 (6 bases). CDR1 is KGHSH, CDR2 LQKENI, per germline. V shed 6 bases and J shed 2 bases, with 13 bases lying between them. CDR3 length equals 14 residues. CDR3 DNA: TGTGCCAGCTCCTCCGGGACATTTAACACTGAAGCTTTCTTT. Encoded protein: CASSSGTFNTEAFF.